The next 9 T cell receptor beta chains were all read from a single sample in a study of T cells expressing NK-cell markers. With the 5' RACE reads reprocessed, TCRdb shows one record per CDR3 protein and no DNA. Its table lists roughly 300,000 distinct CDR3 sequences. Sequencing was carried out using blood T cells: a sorted CD56 or NKG2C T cell subset, CD4+ or CD8+ T cells, or bulk PBMC T cells (not recorded which). The source of these receptors is a woman between 18 and 75 years old in good health.

The V gene is TRBV7-2, the J gene TRBJ2-2. CDR1 SGHTA and CDR2 FQGNSA come from the germline V gene. The CDR3 is 15 amino acids. The CDR3 spells CASSLKRPNTGELFF.

The V gene is TRBV3-1, the J gene TRBJ2-3; the D gene TCRdb calls, TRBD2, cannot be checked with no DNA. This CDR3 is 16 amino acids long. The germline CDR1 and CDR2 sequences are LGHDT and YNNKEL (reference sequence). CDR3 protein: CASSQVLAGDTDTQYF.

This chain uses TRBV6-1 with TRBJ1-1. Germline V gene lookup returns CDR1 MNHNS and CDR2 SASEGT. The CDR3 loop spans 12 amino acids. This CDR3 reads CASRIASTEAFF.

The chain employs TRBV5-4 and TRBJ1-4. The germline CDR1 and CDR2 sequences are SGHNT and YYREEE (reference sequence). The CDR3 covers 16 residues. CDR3 protein: CASSSRTFATNEKLFF.

This chain connects TRBV18 to TRBJ2-1; the D gene TCRdb calls, TRBD1, cannot be checked with no DNA. Germline V CDR1 and CDR2: KGHSH, LQKENI. This CDR3 spans 16 amino acids. This chain's CDR3 is CASSPPGTGLDNEQFF.

The chain links TRBV12-3 or TRBV12-4 to TRBJ2-5. The CDR3 has 13 residues. The CDR3 loop is CASSHDRQETQYF.

This chain uses TRBV6-5 with TRBJ2-6; TCRdb proposes TRBD1, but this gene call is untestable without DNA. Per the germline V gene, CDR1 is MNHEY and CDR2 is SVGAGI. CDR3 length: 12 residues. CDR3 residues: CASSGDRSVLTF.

V usage is TRBV12-3 or TRBV12-4 and J usage is TRBJ1-6. The CDR3 extends over 14 amino acids. CDR3 protein: CASSLGFYNSPLHF.

This chain joins TRBV7-9 and TRBJ2-3. This CDR3 contains 13 residues. Per germline, CDR1 SEHNR and CDR2 FQNEAQ (reference sequence). The CDR3 protein is CASSTTDTDTQYF.